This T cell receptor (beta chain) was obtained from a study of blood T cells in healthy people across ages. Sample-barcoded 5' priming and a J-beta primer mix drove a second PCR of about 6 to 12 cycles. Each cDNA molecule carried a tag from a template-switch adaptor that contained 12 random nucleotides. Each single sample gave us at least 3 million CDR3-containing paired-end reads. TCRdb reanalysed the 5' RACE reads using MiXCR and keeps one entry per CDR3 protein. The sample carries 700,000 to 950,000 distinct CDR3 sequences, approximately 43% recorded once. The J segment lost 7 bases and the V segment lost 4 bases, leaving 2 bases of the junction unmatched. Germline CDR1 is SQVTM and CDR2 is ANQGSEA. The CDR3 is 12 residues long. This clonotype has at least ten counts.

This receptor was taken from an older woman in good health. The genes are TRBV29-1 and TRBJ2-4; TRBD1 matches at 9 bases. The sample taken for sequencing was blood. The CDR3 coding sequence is TGCAGCGTTGGACAGGGGGTGAACATTCAGTACTTC. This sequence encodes CSVGQGVNIQYF.